This entry describes one T cell receptor beta chain. Researchers isolated at least 6 million PBMCs per sample. This record comes from a study of blood T cells in healthy people across ages. Trimming took 5 bases from V and 3 from J; bases not matched to a gene: 7. There are 15 residues in the CDR3. Germline V gene sequence: CDR1 SGHRS, CDR2 YFSETQ. With a J-beta primer mix and a sample-barcoded 5' primer, a second PCR ran about 6 to 11 cycles. The template-switch adaptor, which had 12 random nucleotides, put a tag on each cDNA molecule. Sequencing yielded, for each sample, at least 2.5 million paired-end reads carrying CDR3. TCRdb passed the 5' RACE reads through MiXCR, listing each CDR3 protein once. Found here are just over 1 million distinct CDR3 sequences, 40% to 45% of them singletons; the top ten hold approximately 20%.

This clonotype was sampled from a woman aged 60-75 years in good health. The chain is built from TRBV5-1 and TRBJ1-2, with 10 bases matching TRBD1. The material sequenced was blood. CDR3 protein: CASRRDRGYDYGYTF. The CDR3, as DNA: TGCGCCAGCAGACGGGACAGGGGTTACGACTATGGCTACACCTTC.